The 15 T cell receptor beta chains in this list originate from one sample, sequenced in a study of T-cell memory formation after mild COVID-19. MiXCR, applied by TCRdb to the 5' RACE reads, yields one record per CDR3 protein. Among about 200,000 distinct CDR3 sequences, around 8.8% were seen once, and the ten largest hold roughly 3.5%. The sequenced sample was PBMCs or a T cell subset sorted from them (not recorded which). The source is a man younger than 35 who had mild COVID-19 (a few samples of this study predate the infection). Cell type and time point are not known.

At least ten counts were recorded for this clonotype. The CDR3 loop reads CASSFFLTYNEQFF. The DNA of the CDR3 is TGTGCCAGCAGTTTTTTTCTAACCTACAATGAGCAGTTCTTC. The chain uses TRBV12-3 or TRBV12-4 and TRBJ2-1, with D hard to call. The CDR3 has 14 amino acids. Deletions cut 3 bases from V and 2 bases from J, with 8 bases between.

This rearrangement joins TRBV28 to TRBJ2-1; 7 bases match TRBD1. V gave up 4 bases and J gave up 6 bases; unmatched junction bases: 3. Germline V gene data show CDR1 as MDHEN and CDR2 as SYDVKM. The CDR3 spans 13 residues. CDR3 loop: CASSSGQINEQFF. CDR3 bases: TGTGCCAGCAGTTCGGGACAGATCAATGAGCAGTTCTTC.

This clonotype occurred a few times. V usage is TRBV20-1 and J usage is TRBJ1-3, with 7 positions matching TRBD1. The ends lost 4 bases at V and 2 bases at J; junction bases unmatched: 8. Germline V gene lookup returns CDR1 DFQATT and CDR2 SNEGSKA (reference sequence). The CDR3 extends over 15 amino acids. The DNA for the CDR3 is TGCAGTGCTACTGAAAACAGGGGTACTGGAAACACCATATATTTT. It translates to CSATENRGTGNTIYF.

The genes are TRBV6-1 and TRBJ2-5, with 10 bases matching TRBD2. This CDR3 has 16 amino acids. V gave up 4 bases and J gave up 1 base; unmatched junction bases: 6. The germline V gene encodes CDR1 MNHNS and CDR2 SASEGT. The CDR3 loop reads CASSGRSGGRQETQYF. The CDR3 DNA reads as TGTGCCAGCAGTGGACGTAGCGGGGGGCGCCAAGAGACCCAGTACTTC.

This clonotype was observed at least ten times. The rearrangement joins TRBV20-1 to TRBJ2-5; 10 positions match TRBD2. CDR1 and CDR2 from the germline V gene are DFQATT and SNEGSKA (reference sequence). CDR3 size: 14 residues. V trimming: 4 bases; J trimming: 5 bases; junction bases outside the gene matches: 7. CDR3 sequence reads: CSATSGGGWETQYF. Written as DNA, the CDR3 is TGCAGTGCTACGAGCGGGGGGGGTTGGGAGACCCAGTACTTC.

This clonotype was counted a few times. In DNA, the CDR3 is TGTGCCACCAGCAGAGATTCGGCAGGGGTCGCCTATGGCTACACCTTC. Protein sequence: CATSRDSAGVAYGYTF. The chain uses TRBV15 and TRBJ1-2; perhaps TRBD1 as D (6 bases). The CDR3 loop spans 16 amino acids. V was cut by 0 bases and J by 4 bases, with 15 bases left in between. Germline CDR1 reads LNHNV; CDR2 reads YYDKDF (reference sequence). The full variable domain, its missing parts supplied by reference TRBV15 and TRBJ1-2, is DAMVIQNPRYQVTQFGKPVTLSCSQTLNHNVMYWYQQKSSQAPKLLFHYYDKDFNNEADTPDNFQSRRPNTSFCFLDIRSPGLGDTAMYLCATSRDSAGVAYGYTFGSGTRLTVV.

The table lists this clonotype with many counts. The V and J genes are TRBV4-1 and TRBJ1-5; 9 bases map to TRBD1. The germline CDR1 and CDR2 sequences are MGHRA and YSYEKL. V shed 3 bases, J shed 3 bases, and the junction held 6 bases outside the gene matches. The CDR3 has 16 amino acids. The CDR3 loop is CASSQPGQGPNQPQHF. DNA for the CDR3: TGCGCCAGCAGCCAGCCGGGACAGGGTCCCAATCAGCCCCAGCATTTT.

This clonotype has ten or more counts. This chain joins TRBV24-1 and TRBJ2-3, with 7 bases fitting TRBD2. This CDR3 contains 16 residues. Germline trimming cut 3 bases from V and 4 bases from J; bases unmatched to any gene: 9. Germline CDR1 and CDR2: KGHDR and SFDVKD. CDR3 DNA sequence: TGTGCCACCAGTGATCCTGGCCGGGGGGATGCAGATACGCAGTATTTT. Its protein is CATSDPGRGDADTQYF.

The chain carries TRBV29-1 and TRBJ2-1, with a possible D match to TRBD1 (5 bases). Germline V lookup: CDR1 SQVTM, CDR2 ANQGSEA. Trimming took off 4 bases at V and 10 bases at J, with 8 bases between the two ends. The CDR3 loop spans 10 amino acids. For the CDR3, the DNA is TGCAGCGTTGGTAACAGGGAGCAGTTCTTC. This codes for CSVGNREQFF.

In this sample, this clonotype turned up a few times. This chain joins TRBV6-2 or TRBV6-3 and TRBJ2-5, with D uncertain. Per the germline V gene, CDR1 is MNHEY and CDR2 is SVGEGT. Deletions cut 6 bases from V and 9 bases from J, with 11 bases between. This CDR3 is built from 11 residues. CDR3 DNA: TGTGCCAGCAGCCCCCACGTCGCCCAGTACTTC. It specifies CASSPHVAQYF.

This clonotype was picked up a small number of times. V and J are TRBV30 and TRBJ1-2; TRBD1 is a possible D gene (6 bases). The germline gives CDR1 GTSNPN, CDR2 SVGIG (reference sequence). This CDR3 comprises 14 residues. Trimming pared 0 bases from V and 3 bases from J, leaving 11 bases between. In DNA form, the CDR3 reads TGTGCCTGGAGTGTACCGGGACAAGACTATGGCTACACCTTC. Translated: CAWSVPGQDYGYTF.

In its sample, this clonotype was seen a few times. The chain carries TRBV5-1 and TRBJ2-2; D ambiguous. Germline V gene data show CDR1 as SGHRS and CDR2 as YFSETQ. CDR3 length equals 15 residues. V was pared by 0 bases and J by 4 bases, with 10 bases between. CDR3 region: CASSLDSYFTGELFF. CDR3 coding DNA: TGCGCCAGCAGCTTGGACAGCTACTTCACCGGGGAGCTGTTTTTT.

The CDR3 loop is CASSSPGRTGTGELFF. In DNA, the CDR3 is TGTGCCAGCAGTTCCCCGGGACGGACCGGCACCGGGGAGCTGTTTTTT. The chain links TRBV28 to TRBJ2-2, with D perhaps matching TRBD1 or TRBD2 (5 bases each). CDR1 is MDHEN, CDR2 SYDVKM, per germline. The CDR3 has 16 amino acids. Trimming cost V 4 bases and J 4 bases, with 16 bases left between them.

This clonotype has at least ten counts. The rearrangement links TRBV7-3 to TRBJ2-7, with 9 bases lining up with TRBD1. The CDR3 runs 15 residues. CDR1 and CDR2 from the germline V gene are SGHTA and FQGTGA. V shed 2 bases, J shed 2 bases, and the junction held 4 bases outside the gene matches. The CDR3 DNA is TGTGCCAGCAGCTTAGACGGGACAGGGCCCTACGAGCAGTACGTC. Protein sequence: CASSLDGTGPYEQYV.

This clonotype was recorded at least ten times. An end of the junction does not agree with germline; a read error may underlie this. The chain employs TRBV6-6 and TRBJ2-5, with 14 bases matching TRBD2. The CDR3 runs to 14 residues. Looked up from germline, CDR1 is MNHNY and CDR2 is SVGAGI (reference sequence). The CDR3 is CASSLGLAGVRQDF. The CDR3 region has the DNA TGTGCCAGCAGCTTGGGACTAGCGGGGGTCCGTCAGGACTTC.